This record looks at one T cell receptor beta chain sequence and its context. Its target is unknown. One junction end does not reproduce the germline sequence, and a read error may be involved. Among all donors, each was a healthy Caucasian. These data originate in a study of identical twins. General observations from the study: Invariant MAIT and iNKT cells may have partly biased zero-insertion analyses. Cord blood beta clonotypes present at high abundance carried fewer insertions; no such pattern appeared in memory repertoires.

A universal primer site was created by template switching, with the cDNA bearing unique molecular identifiers. TCRdb independently ran MiXCR on the 5' RACE reads; one entry per CDR3 protein. The sample lists 130,000 to 150,000 distinct CDR3 sequences; 3% to 4% were seen once. Per germline, CDR1 SEHNR and CDR2 FQNEAQ (reference sequence). The CDR3 has 11 amino acids. The chain joins TRBV7-9 to TRBJ2-1; 8 nucleotides agree with TRBD2. The receptor was derived from a man between 18 and 35 years old in good health. What was sequenced was memory T cells sorted from blood. CDR3 amino acids: CASSLGLARVF. CDR3 DNA: TGTGCCAGCAGCTTAGGACTAGCGCGAGTTTTC. The full variable domain, its missing parts supplied by reference TRBV7-9 and TRBJ2-1, is DTGVSQNPRHKITKRGQNVTFRCDPISEHNRLYWYRQTLGQGPEFLTYFQNEAQLEKSRLLSDRFSAERPKGSFSTLEIQRTEQGDSAMYLCASSLGLARVFGPGTRLTVL.